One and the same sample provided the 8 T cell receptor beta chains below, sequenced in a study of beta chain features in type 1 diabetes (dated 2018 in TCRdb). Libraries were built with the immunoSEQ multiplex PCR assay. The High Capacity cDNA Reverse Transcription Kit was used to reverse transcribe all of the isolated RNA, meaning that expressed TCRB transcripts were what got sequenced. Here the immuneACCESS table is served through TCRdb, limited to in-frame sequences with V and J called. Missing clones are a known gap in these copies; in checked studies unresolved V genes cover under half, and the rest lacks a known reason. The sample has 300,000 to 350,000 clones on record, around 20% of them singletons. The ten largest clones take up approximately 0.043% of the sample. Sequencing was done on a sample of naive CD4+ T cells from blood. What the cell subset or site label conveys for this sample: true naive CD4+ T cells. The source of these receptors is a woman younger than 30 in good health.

The CDR3 is CASSLPTSGGQETQYF. The CDR3 DNA is TGTGCCAGCAGCTTACCGACTAGCGGGGGACAAGAGACCCAGTACTTC. The chain is built from TRBV7-9 and TRBJ2-5, with 12 bases aligning to TRBD2. The CDR3 runs to 16 residues. Germline V lookup: CDR1 SEHNR, CDR2 FQNEAQ (reference sequence). Germline trimming cut 2 bases from V and 2 bases from J; bases unmatched to any gene: 3.

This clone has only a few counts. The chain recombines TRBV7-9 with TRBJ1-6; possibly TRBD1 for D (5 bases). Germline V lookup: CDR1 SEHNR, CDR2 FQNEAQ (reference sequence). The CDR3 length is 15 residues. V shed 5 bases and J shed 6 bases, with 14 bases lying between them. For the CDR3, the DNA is TGTGCCAGCAGCGCTCCGGGGGAGCTTAATTCACCCCTCCACTTT. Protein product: CASSAPGELNSPLHF.

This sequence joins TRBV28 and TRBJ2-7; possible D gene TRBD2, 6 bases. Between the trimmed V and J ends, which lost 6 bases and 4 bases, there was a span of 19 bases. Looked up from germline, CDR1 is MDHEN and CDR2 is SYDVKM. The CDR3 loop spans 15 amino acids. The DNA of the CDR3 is TGTGCCAGCAGGCCCTGGAGGGGAAACCCATACGAGCAGTACTTC. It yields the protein CASRPWRGNPYEQYF.

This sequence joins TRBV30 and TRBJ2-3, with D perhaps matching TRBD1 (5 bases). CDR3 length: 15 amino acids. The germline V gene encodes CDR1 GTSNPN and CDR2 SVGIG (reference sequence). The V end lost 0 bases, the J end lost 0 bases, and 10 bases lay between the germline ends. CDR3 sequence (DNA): TGTGCCTGGAGTGTACAGGTAGTGAGCACAGATACGCAGTATTTT. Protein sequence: CAWSVQVVSTDTQYF.

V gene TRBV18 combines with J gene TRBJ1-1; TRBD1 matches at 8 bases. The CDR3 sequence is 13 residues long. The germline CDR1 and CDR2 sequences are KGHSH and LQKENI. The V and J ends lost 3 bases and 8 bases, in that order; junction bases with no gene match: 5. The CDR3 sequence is CASSPTGAAEAFF. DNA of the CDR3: TGTGCCAGCTCACCGACAGGGGCGGCGGAAGCTTTCTTT.

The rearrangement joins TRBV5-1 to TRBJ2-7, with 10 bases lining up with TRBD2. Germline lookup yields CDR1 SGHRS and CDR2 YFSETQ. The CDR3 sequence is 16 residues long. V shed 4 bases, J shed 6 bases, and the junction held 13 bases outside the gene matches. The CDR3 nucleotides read TGCGCCAGCAGCCCCCTGACTAGCGGGTTATCCGGCGAGCAGTACTTC. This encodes CASSPLTSGLSGEQYF.

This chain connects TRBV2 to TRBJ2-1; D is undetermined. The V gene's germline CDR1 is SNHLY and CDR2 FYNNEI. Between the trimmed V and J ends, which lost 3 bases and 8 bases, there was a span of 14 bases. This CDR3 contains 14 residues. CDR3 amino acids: CASSDETRGDEQFF. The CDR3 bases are TGTGCCAGCAGTGATGAGACTCGTGGCGATGAGCAGTTCTTC.

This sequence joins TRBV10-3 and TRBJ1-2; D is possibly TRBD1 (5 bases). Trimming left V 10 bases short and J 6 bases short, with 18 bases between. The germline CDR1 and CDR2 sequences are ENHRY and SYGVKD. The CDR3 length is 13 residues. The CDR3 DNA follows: TGTGCCACCAAAGTGGCGGGACGGAATGGCTACACCTTC. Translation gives CATKVAGRNGYTF.